One sample yielded the 19 T cell receptor beta chains listed below, sequenced in a study of Graves' ophthalmopathy and Graves' hyperthyroidism. The sequenced template was RNA, covering the TCR beta CDR3 region. An initial RT-PCR round employing HTBI primers preceded a second-round multiplex PCR. TCRdb itself ran the multiplex PCR reads through MiXCR, one entry per CDR3 protein. The sample includes around 1.1 million distinct CDR3 sequences, about 40% of them seen just once. Input material: peripheral blood or thyroid tissue (not recorded which). The receptors were sampled from an adult man with Graves' hyperthyroidism.

In its sample, this clonotype was seen many times. The rearrangement joins TRBV5-1 to TRBJ1-6; D gene uncertain. The CDR3 consists of 16 residues. Germline V CDR1 and CDR2: SGHRS, YFSETQ. V lost 2 bases and J lost 0, with 9 bases in between. This CDR3 reads CASSFGGSSYNSPLHF. In DNA form, the CDR3 reads TGCGCCAGCAGCTTCGGAGGGTCCTCCTATAATTCACCCCTCCACTTT.

This clonotype has a count of ten or more. This chain connects TRBV29-1 to TRBJ2-7; D is undetermined. Germline assignment: CDR1 SQVTM and CDR2 ANQGSEA. The V end lost 3 bases, the J end lost 3 bases, and 12 bases lay between the germline ends. The CDR3 runs 13 residues. The CDR3 region has the DNA TGCAGCGTTGAGATGGCGCACGACTACGAGCAGTACTTC. Amino acid sequence: CSVEMAHDYEQYF.

The chain couples TRBV25-1 to TRBJ1-1; possibly TRBD1 for D (5 bases). Germline V lookup: CDR1 MGHDK, CDR2 SYGVNS. V lost 2 bases and J 6 bases, leaving 13 bases between the germline ends. The CDR3 is 14 amino acids. This CDR3 is CASSEGGLLAEAFF. For the CDR3, the DNA is TGTGCCAGCAGTGAAGGGGGTCTGTTAGCTGAAGCTTTCTTT.

This clonotype was counted ten times or more. The genes are TRBV19 and TRBJ2-7; D possibly corresponds to TRBD2 (5 bases). The germline V gene encodes CDR1 LNHDA and CDR2 SQIVND (reference sequence). The CDR3 sequence is 15 residues long. The germline V and J ends were trimmed by 5 bases and 3 bases, with 17 bases remaining between them. The CDR3 DNA is TGTGCCAGTAGTGTCCGACCTGGTGGGAGCTACGAGCAGTACTTC. It translates to CASSVRPGGSYEQYF.

This clonotype occurred many times. The CDR3 region is CASGHGELFF. The CDR3 nucleotides read TGTGCCAGCGGGCACGGGGAGCTGTTTTTT. This rearrangement joins TRBV7-2 to TRBJ2-2; D gene uncertain. Per the germline V gene, CDR1 is SGHTA and CDR2 is FQGNSA. Trimming removed 8 bases at V and 7 bases at J, with 5 bases between. This CDR3 is 10 amino acids long.

This clonotype was recorded at least ten times. The genes are TRBV14 and TRBJ2-7; 9 nucleotides align to TRBD1. The V segment lost 5 bases and the J segment 6 bases; nucleotides outside the gene matches: 14. In germline, CDR1 is SGHDN, CDR2 FVKESK. This CDR3 region has 16 residues. CDR3 nucleotide sequence: TGTGCCAGCAGCTTCTGCCCGCCGGGACAGGGATGCGAGCAGTACTTC. Amino acid sequence: CASSFCPPGQGCEQYF.

V gene TRBV7-9 combines with J gene TRBJ1-2, with unresolved D. The germline CDR1 and CDR2 sequences are SEHNR and FQNEAQ (reference sequence). V lost 2 bases and J 8 bases, leaving 21 bases between the germline ends. This CDR3 region has 16 residues. In nucleotides, the CDR3 is TGTGCCAGCAGCTTACCCCCCCCCCAGACTCTAAGAGGCTACACCTTC. Translation: CASSLPPPQTLRGYTF.

This clonotype was detected a few times. The CDR3 is CAWKTGNMVGLNSPLHF. DNA for the CDR3: TGTGCCTGGAAGACAGGGAATATGGTTGGGTTGAATTCACCCCTCCACTTT. V and J are TRBV30 and TRBJ1-6; 7 nucleotides match TRBD1. The CDR3 covers 17 residues. CDR1 and CDR2 from the germline V gene are GTSNPN and SVGIG (reference sequence). Losses at the gene ends were 4 bases for V and 7 bases for J; bases not matched to a gene: 16.

This clonotype was counted at least ten times. The chain recombines TRBV29-1 with TRBJ1-1; D unresolved. Trimming cost V 0 bases and J 4 bases, with 12 bases left between them. The CDR3 extends over 14 amino acids. Germline assignment: CDR1 SQVTM and CDR2 ANQGSEA. CDR3 loop: CSVEESPGGTEAFF. CDR3 nucleotide sequence: TGCAGCGTTGAAGAATCCCCCGGCGGCACTGAAGCTTTCTTT.

This clonotype showed up just once. The chain has TRBV5-1 and TRBJ1-2, with 8 bases fitting TRBD1. The CDR3 spans 14 residues. In germline, CDR1 is SGHRS, CDR2 YFSETQ. Germline trimming cut 4 bases from V and 3 bases from J; bases unmatched to any gene: 5. The CDR3 bases are TGCGCCAGCAGCGCCGGGGACAGGCACTATGGCTACACCTTC. It specifies CASSAGDRHYGYTF.

This clonotype was counted many times. This rearrangement joins TRBV24-1 to TRBJ2-7, with a possible D match to TRBD1 (5 bases). Trimming cost V 2 bases and J 2 bases, with 9 bases left between them. The V gene's germline CDR1 is KGHDR and CDR2 SFDVKD. The CDR3 spans 14 residues. The CDR3 protein is CATSDSDRTYEQYF. The CDR3 DNA follows: TGTGCCACCAGTGATTCTGACAGAACCTACGAGCAGTACTTC.

This clonotype was recorded a few times. The chain has TRBV7-3 and TRBJ1-1; no clear D gene. The CDR3 covers 13 residues. V was trimmed by 4 bases and J by 7 bases, leaving 13 bases between them. In germline, CDR1 is SGHTA, CDR2 FQGTGA. The DNA of the CDR3 is TGTGCCAGCAGCTCCATTCCCGCCGGTGAAGCTTTCTTT. Its protein product is CASSSIPAGEAFF.

This clonotype was seen at least ten times. The chain couples TRBV19 to TRBJ1-5; D unresolved. The V and J ends lost 10 bases and 7 bases respectively, with 17 bases between them. CDR3 length: 13 residues. The germline V gene has CDR1 LNHDA and CDR2 SQIVND (reference sequence). CDR3 amino acids: CATEQGIYQPQHF. The CDR3 DNA is TGTGCCACCGAACAAGGTATTTACCAGCCCCAGCATTTT.

V is TRBV20-1 and J is TRBJ2-7; 14 bases map to TRBD2. V lost 6 bases to trimming and J lost 3 bases; unmatched junction nucleotides: 13. Germline lookup yields CDR1 DFQATT and CDR2 SNEGSKA (reference sequence). The CDR3 has 17 amino acids. The CDR3 reads CSANTGTSGRGYYEQYF. CDR3 sequence (DNA): TGCAGTGCGAATACCGGGACTAGCGGGAGAGGTTACTACGAGCAGTACTTC.

Points on this clonotype: Sequence at one end of the junction differs from germline and may be a read error. The rearrangement links TRBV30 to TRBJ1-5; D gene unclear. The CDR3 extends over 14 amino acids. Germline lookup yields CDR1 GTSNPN and CDR2 SVGIG (reference sequence). Here the CDR3 reads CAWSKQGSNQSQHF. The CDR3 nucleotides read TGTGCCTGGAGTAAACAAGGGAGCAATCAGTCCCAGCATTTT.

The J gene is TRBJ2-7, the V gene TRBV4-1; D not resolved. V was cut by 0 bases and J by 4 bases, with 13 bases left in between. Germline V gives CDR1 MGHRA, CDR2 YSYEKL. The CDR3 consists of 15 residues. The CDR3 loop is CASSQDLEQIYEQYF. In nucleotides, the CDR3 is TGCGCCAGCAGCCAAGATCTCGAGCAGATTTACGAGCAGTACTTC.

A few counts support this clonotype. An end of the junction does not agree with germline; a read error may underlie this. The V and J genes are TRBV3-1 and TRBJ1-1, with D unclear. The CDR3 consists of 13 residues. Germline loops: CDR1 LGHDT, CDR2 YNNKEL (reference sequence). The CDR3 reads CASSQVLPGFVVF. CDR3 bases: TGTGCCAGCAGCCAAGTCCTGCCAGGTTTTGTGGTCTTT.

Many counts were recorded for this clonotype. This rearrangement joins TRBV7-8 to TRBJ1-2, with D perhaps TRBD1 (6 bases). V dropped 4 bases and J dropped 8 bases, with 14 bases sitting between them. CDR1 SGHVS and CDR2 FQNEAQ come from the germline V gene. This CDR3 is 13 amino acids long. The chain's CDR3 is CASSSGHPRGYTF. The DNA of the CDR3 is TGTGCCAGCAGCTCGGGACATCCGAGAGGCTACACCTTC.

This clonotype was recorded once. The chain joins TRBV15 to TRBJ1-1; TRBD1 agrees at 7 bases. V gave up 0 bases and J gave up 6 bases; unmatched junction bases: 13. Germline CDR1 reads LNHNV; CDR2 reads YYDKDF (reference sequence). The CDR3 has 17 amino acids. In nucleotides, the CDR3 is TGTGCCACCAGCAGAGAGGGGGAGCACAGGGGAAGGGCTGAAGCTTTCTTT. It translates to CATSREGEHRGRAEAFF. The full variable domain, in which reference TRBV15 and TRBJ1-1 provide the parts outside the CDR3, is DAMVIQNPRYQVTQFGKPVTLSCSQTLNHNVMYWYQQKSSQAPKLLFHYYDKDFNNEADTPDNFQSRRPNTSFCFLDIRSPGLGDTAMYLCATSREGEHRGRAEAFFGQGTRLTVV.